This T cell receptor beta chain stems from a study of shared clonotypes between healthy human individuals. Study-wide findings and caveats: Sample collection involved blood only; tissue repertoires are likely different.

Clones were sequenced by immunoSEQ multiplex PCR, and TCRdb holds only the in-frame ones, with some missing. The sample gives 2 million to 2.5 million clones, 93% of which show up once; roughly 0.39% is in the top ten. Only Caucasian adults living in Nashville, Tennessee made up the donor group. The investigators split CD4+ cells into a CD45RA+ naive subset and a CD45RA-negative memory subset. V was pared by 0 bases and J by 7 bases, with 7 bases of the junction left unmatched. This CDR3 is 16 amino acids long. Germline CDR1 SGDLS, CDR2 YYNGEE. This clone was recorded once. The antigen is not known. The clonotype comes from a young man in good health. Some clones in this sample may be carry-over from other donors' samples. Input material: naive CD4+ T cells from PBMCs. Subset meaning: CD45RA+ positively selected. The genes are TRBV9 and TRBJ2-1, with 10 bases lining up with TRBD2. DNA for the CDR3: TGTGCCAGCAGCGTAGACGGTAGCGGGAGGTGGAATGAGCAGTTCTTC. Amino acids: CASSVDGSGRWNEQFF.